Listed here are 24 T cell receptor beta chains from one sample, sequenced in a study of early T cells in non-severe SARS-CoV-2 infection. TCRdb fed the 5' RACE reads into MiXCR, producing one record per CDR3 protein. The repertoire holds about 66,000 distinct CDR3 sequences, with less than 15% as singletons. What was sequenced was whole blood. The receptors derive from an adult who was a healthcare worker with PCR-confirmed SARS-CoV-2 infection or an uninfected control (not recorded which).

This clonotype was counted between two and nine times. The gene calls are TRBV7-3 and TRBJ2-1, with 8 bases matching TRBD1. This CDR3 is built from 15 residues. Looked up from germline, CDR1 is SGHTA and CDR2 is FQGTGA. Trimming cost V 0 bases and J 4 bases; bases outside gene matches: 2. CDR3 amino acids: CASSLTQGAYNEQFF. The CDR3 bases are TGTGCCAGCAGCTTAACGCAGGGGGCATACAATGAGCAGTTCTTC.

This clonotype is medium-sized by share. J is TRBJ2-5 and V is TRBV29-1, with 7 bases identical to TRBD1. Trimming cost V 2 bases and J 5 bases; bases outside gene matches: 11. The CDR3 totals 15 residues. Per the germline V gene, CDR1 is SQVTM and CDR2 is ANQGSEA. CDR3 protein: CSVERGLGRAETQYF. Here the CDR3 DNA reads TGCAGCGTTGAAAGGGGGCTAGGCAGGGCGGAGACCCAGTACTTC.

This clonotype was seen at least ten times. The J gene is TRBJ1-1, the V gene TRBV10-3; 10 bases match TRBD1. Trimming removed 9 bases from V and 8 bases from J; junction bases left unmatched: 9. Germline V gives CDR1 ENHRY, CDR2 SYGVKD. The CDR3 runs 13 residues. The chain's CDR3 is CAMGGTGDSEAFF. In DNA form, the CDR3 reads TGTGCCATGGGGGGGACAGGGGATTCAGAAGCTTTCTTT.

Written as DNA, the CDR3 is TGTGCCAGCAGCCTTCGAGAAACAAGCGCCTACGAGCAGTACTTC. Encoded protein: CASSLRETSAYEQYF. The gene calls are TRBV7-6 and TRBJ2-7; D gene uncertain. Trimming took off 5 bases at V and 2 bases at J, with 16 bases between the two ends. There are 15 residues in the CDR3. Germline CDR1 is SGHVS and CDR2 is FNYEAQ.

The table lists this clonotype with many counts. V gene TRBV29-1 combines with J gene TRBJ2-7; D unclear. V lost 1 base and J lost 0, with 16 bases in between. Per germline, CDR1 SQVTM and CDR2 ANQGSEA. The CDR3 totals 16 residues. The CDR3 protein is CSVEGPSRRSSYEQYF. In DNA, the CDR3 is TGCAGCGTTGAAGGCCCCAGCAGGCGGAGCTCCTACGAGCAGTACTTC.

The table lists this clonotype with a few counts. This chain links TRBV14 with TRBJ1-1; D unresolved. V gave up 0 bases and J gave up 5 bases, with 7 bases separating them. The CDR3 runs to 13 residues. Germline V gene lookup returns CDR1 SGHDN and CDR2 FVKESK. CDR3 in DNA: TGTGCCAGCAGCCAAGATCGCGTAACTGAAGCTTTCTTT. Encoded protein: CASSQDRVTEAFF.

The V gene is TRBV6-2 or TRBV6-3, the J gene TRBJ2-1, with 13 bases matching TRBD2. Germline CDR1 MNHEY, CDR2 SVGEGT. The V gene end was trimmed by 6 bases and the J gene end by 6 bases; junction bases not matched to a gene: 2. CDR3 length: 14 amino acids. The CDR3 DNA reads as TGTGCCAGCAGGACTAGCGGGAGGTCCAATGAGCAGTTCTTC. Translating it yields CASRTSGRSNEQFF.

In this sample, this clonotype turned up many times. This chain connects TRBV7-2 to TRBJ2-3; 9 positions agree with TRBD2. V was pared by 3 bases and J by 0 bases, with 4 bases of the junction left unmatched. Germline CDR1 SGHTA, CDR2 FQGNSA. There are 16 residues in the CDR3. CDR3 sequence reads: CASSLTSGTSTDTQYF. DNA of the CDR3: TGTGCCAGCAGCTTGACTAGCGGCACTAGCACAGATACGCAGTATTTT.

The rearrangement links TRBV7-9 to TRBJ2-7; 14 nucleotides align to TRBD2. The CDR3 runs 15 residues. Germline assignment: CDR1 SEHNR and CDR2 FQNEAQ (reference sequence). V shed 5 bases, J shed 3 bases, and the junction held 3 bases outside the gene matches. The DNA of the CDR3 is TGTGCCAGCAGCGACGGGACTAGCGGGGGCTACGAGCAGTACTTC. It encodes CASSDGTSGGYEQYF. The full variable domain, in which reference TRBV7-9 and TRBJ2-7 provide the parts outside the CDR3, is DTGVSQNPRHKITKRGQNVTFRCDPISEHNRLYWYRQTLGQGPEFLTYFQNEAQLEKSRLLSDRFSAERPKGSFSTLEIQRTEQGDSAMYLCASSDGTSGGYEQYFGPGTRLTVT.

The J gene is TRBJ2-7, the V gene TRBV6-5; 12 bases agree with TRBD2. The CDR3 runs to 13 residues. The germline V gene encodes CDR1 MNHEY and CDR2 SVGAGI. J lost 6 bases, V lost 8 bases, and 5 bases had no gene match. The DNA for the CDR3 is TGTGCCAGCCGACTAGCGGGAGAAAGCGAGCAGTACTTC. Amino acid sequence: CASRLAGESEQYF.

The J gene is TRBJ2-7, the V gene TRBV11-1, with TRBD2 matching over 7 bases. This CDR3 spans 15 amino acids. V gave up 5 bases and J gave up 3 bases; unmatched junction bases: 10. Germline CDR1 and CDR2: SGHAT and FQDESV (reference sequence). The chain's CDR3 is CASSPSGTPIYEQYF. CDR3 coding DNA: TGTGCCAGCAGCCCCAGCGGGACTCCTATCTACGAGCAGTACTTC.

This clonotype was recorded a few times. This chain links TRBV29-1 with TRBJ2-1, with 10 bases aligning to TRBD2. The V gene end was trimmed by 6 bases and the J gene end by 2 bases; junction bases not matched to a gene: 7. Germline V gene sequence: CDR1 SQVTM, CDR2 ANQGSEA. This CDR3 has 15 amino acids. The CDR3 region is CSVLAGFSTYNEQFF. Written as DNA, the CDR3 is TGCAGCGTACTAGCGGGGTTTAGTACCTACAATGAGCAGTTCTTC.

This clonotype was seen ten or more times. This chain joins TRBV3-1 and TRBJ2-1; D not certain. Germline V gives CDR1 LGHDT, CDR2 YNNKEL (reference sequence). The V gene lost 4 bases and the J gene lost 3 bases, with 10 bases spanning the gap. This CDR3 comprises 14 residues. CDR3 in amino acids: CASSPHGLYNEQFF. The CDR3 DNA reads as TGTGCCAGCAGCCCCCACGGCCTCTACAATGAGCAGTTCTTC.

This clonotype was counted a few times. The V gene is TRBV27, the J gene TRBJ2-2; 8 bases align to TRBD1. Trimming cost V 6 bases and J 4 bases; bases outside gene matches: 10. The germline CDR1 and CDR2 sequences are MNHEY and SMNVEV (reference sequence). The CDR3 loop spans 16 amino acids. The CDR3 is CASRLSRTGLTGELFF. The CDR3 DNA sequence: TGTGCCAGCAGACTATCACGGACAGGGCTCACCGGGGAGCTGTTTTTT.

The V gene is TRBV9, the J gene TRBJ1-3; the D is unclear. CDR3 length: 14 residues. Germline CDR1 is SGDLS and CDR2 is YYNGEE. V lost 4 bases and J 4 bases, leaving 12 bases between the germline ends. The CDR3 region has the DNA TGTGCCAGCAGCCCTGACCCTAGGGGAAACACCATATATTTT. Translated: CASSPDPRGNTIYF.

This clonotype was detected only a few times. This chain uses TRBV6-2 or TRBV6-3 with TRBJ2-3, with unresolved D. The germline V gene encodes CDR1 MNHEY and CDR2 SVGEGT. The CDR3 spans 12 residues. Trimming pared 2 bases from V and 6 bases from J, leaving 6 bases between. CDR3 DNA sequence: TGTGCCAGCAGTTACACGGCGGATACGCAGTATTTT. Protein product: CASSYTADTQYF.

V gene TRBV25-1 combines with J gene TRBJ1-1, with D possibly TRBD1 on 6 matching bases. CDR1 MGHDK and CDR2 SYGVNS come from the germline V gene. The CDR3 runs to 12 residues. The V end lost 8 bases, the J end lost 7 bases, and 14 bases lay between the germline ends. The chain's CDR3 is CASVQGIGEAFF. Written as DNA, the CDR3 is TGTGCCAGCGTACAGGGAATCGGTGAAGCTTTCTTT. The entire variable domain, with the rest obtained from reference TRBV25-1 and TRBJ1-1, is as follows: EADIYQTPRYLVIGTGKKITLECSQTMGHDKMYWYQQDPGMELHLIHYSYGVNSTEKGDLSSESTVSRIRTEHFPLTLESARPSHTSQYLCASVQGIGEAFFGQGTRLTVV.

The chain couples TRBV7-2 to TRBJ1-5, with a weak D call TRBD1 (5 bases). The V end was cut by 4 bases, the J end by 5 bases, with 9 bases between. Looked up from germline, CDR1 is SGHTA and CDR2 is FQGNSA. CDR3 length: 13 amino acids. CDR3 DNA sequence: TGTGCCAGCAGCTCAGTGGGGGATCAGCCCCAGCATTTT. Amino acid sequence: CASSSVGDQPQHF.

At least ten counts were recorded for this clonotype. The chain is built from TRBV29-1 and TRBJ2-3, with D maybe TRBD2 (6 bases). Trimming took 7 bases from V and 0 from J, leaving 8 bases between them. This CDR3 is 12 amino acids long. Germline V gene lookup returns CDR1 SQVTM and CDR2 ANQGSEA. The CDR3 bases are TGCAGCGGGGGGACTAGCACAGATACGCAGTATTTT. Protein: CSGGTSTDTQYF.

Here the CDR3 reads CASSLPATYEQYF. The CDR3 DNA reads as TGTGCCAGCAGTTTGCCAGCTACCTACGAGCAGTACTTC. V usage is TRBV28 and J usage is TRBJ2-7; no clear D. This CDR3 is built from 13 residues. Germline loops: CDR1 MDHEN, CDR2 SYDVKM. Trimming shortened V by 3 bases and J by 2 bases, and 8 bases separated the two germline ends.

This clonotype occurred many times. The chain joins TRBV29-1 to TRBJ2-5, with no clear D. Germline assignment: CDR1 SQVTM and CDR2 ANQGSEA. The CDR3 extends over 11 amino acids. Trimming took 4 bases from V and 3 from J, leaving 6 bases between them. CDR3 DNA sequence: TGCAGCGTTGTTAGGGAAGAGACCCAGTACTTC. It encodes CSVVREETQYF.

V and J are TRBV9 and TRBJ2-7; no firm D call. V lost 0 bases, J lost 0 bases, and 13 bases lay in between. Germline CDR1 reads SGDLS; CDR2 reads YYNGEE. The CDR3 contains 16 residues. CDR3 region: CASSVGPQQYSYEQYF. In DNA form, the CDR3 reads TGTGCCAGCAGCGTAGGACCTCAACAGTACTCCTACGAGCAGTACTTC.

This clonotype showed up just a few times. The chain couples TRBV6-1 to TRBJ2-1; TRBD2 matches at 10 bases. The germline CDR1 and CDR2 sequences are MNHNS and SASEGT. The CDR3 has 15 residues. V gave up 6 bases and J gave up 6 bases; unmatched junction bases: 8. The CDR3 nucleotides read TGTGCCAGCAGCGTTGAGCCTAGCGGGGGCAATGAGCAGTTCTTC. It specifies CASSVEPSGGNEQFF.

This clonotype came up many times. J is TRBJ2-7 and V is TRBV20-1, with a possible D match to TRBD2 (6 bases). V lost 6 bases to trimming and J lost 4 bases, with 19 bases between them. CDR3 length: 14 amino acids. Germline loops: CDR1 DFQATT, CDR2 SNEGSKA (reference sequence). The CDR3 is CSASSGTPSYEQYF. As DNA, the CDR3 is TGCAGTGCGAGCTCCGGGACTCCAAGTTACGAGCAGTACTTC.